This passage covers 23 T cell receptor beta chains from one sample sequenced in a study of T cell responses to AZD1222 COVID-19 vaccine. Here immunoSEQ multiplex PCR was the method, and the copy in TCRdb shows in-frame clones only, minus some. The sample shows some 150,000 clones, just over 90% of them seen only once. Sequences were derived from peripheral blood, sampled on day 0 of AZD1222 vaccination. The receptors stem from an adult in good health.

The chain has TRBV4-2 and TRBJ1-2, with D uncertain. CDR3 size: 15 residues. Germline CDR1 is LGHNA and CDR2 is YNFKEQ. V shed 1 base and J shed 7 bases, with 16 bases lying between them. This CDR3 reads CASSQGKDLPSGYTF. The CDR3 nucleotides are TGTGCCAGCAGCCAAGGGAAGGACCTCCCCTCTGGCTACACCTTC.

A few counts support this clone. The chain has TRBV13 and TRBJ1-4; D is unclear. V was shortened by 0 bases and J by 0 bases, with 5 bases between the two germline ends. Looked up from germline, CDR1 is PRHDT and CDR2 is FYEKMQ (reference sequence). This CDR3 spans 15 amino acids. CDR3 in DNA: TGTGCCAGCAGCTTAGGGCGTGCAACTAATGAAAAACTGTTTTTT. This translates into CASSLGRATNEKLFF.

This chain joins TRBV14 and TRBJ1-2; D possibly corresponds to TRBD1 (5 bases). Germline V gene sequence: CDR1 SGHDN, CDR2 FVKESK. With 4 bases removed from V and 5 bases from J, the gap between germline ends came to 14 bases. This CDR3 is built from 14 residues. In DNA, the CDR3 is TGTGCCAGCAGCCGGGAATCCGGGGGTTATGGCTACACCTTC. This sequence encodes CASSRESGGYGYTF.

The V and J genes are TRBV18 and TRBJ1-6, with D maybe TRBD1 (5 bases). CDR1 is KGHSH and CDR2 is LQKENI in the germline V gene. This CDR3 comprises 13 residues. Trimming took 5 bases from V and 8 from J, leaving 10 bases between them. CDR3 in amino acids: CASSTGGDSPLHF. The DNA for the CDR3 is TGTGCCAGCTCAACGGGGGGTGATTCACCCCTCCACTTT.

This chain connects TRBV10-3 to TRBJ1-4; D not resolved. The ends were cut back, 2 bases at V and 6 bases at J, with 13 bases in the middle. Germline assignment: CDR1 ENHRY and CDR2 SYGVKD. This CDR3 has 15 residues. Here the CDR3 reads CAISEVLGPDEKLFF. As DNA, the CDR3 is TGTGCCATCAGTGAGGTCTTGGGCCCTGATGAAAAACTGTTTTTT.

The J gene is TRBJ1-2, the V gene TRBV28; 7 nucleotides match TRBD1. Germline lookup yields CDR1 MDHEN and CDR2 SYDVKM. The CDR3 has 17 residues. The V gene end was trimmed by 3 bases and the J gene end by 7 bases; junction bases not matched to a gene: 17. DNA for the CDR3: TGTGCCAGCAGTTTCTACCCCAAAAGAACAGGGGATCGTGGCTACACCTTC. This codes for CASSFYPKRTGDRGYTF.

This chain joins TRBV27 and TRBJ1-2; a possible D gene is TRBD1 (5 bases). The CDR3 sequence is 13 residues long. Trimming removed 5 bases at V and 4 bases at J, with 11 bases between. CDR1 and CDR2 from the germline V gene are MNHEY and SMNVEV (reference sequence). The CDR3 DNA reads TGTGCCAGCAGTCCGGACGGGGCCTATGGCTACACCTTC. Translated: CASSPDGAYGYTF.

This CDR3 reads CASSPQWTGEQFF. The DNA for the CDR3 is TGTGCCAGCAGTCCCCAGTGGACGGGTGAGCAGTTCTTC. This chain connects TRBV6-6 to TRBJ2-1, with unresolved D. Trimming took 5 bases from V and 9 from J, leaving 14 bases between them. CDR1 is MNHNY, CDR2 SVGAGI, per germline (reference sequence). The CDR3 sequence is 13 residues long.

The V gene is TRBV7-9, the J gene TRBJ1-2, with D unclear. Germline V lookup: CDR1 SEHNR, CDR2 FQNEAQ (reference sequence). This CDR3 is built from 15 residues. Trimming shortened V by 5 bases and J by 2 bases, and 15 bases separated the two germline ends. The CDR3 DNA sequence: TGTGCCAGCAGCGAGACTCTTGGGAGGAACTATGGCTACACCTTC. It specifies CASSETLGRNYGYTF. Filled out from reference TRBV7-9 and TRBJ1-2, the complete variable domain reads DTGVSQNPRHKITKRGQNVTFRCDPISEHNRLYWYRQTLGQGPEFLTYFQNEAQLEKSRLLSDRFSAERPKGSFSTLEIQRTEQGDSAMYLCASSETLGRNYGYTFGSGTRLTVV.

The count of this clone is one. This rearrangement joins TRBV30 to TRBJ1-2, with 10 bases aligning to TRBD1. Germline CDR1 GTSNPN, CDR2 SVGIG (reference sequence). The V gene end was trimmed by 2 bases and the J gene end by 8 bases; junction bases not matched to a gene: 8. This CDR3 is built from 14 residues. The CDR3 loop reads CAWSRDRGGKGYTF. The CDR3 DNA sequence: TGTGCCTGGAGTCGGGACAGGGGAGGTAAAGGCTACACCTTC.

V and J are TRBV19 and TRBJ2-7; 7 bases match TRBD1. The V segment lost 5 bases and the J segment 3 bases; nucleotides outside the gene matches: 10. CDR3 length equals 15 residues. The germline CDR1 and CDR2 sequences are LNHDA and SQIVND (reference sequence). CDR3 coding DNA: TGTGCCAGTAGTTCCCACAGGGGTCGCGACTACGAGCAGTACTTC. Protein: CASSSHRGRDYEQYF.

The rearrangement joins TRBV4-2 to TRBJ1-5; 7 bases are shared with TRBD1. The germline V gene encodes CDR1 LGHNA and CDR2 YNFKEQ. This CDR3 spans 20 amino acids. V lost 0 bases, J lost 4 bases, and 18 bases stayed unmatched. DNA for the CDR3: TGTGCCAGCAGCCAAGAATGGTTTTATGATGGGGGACAGACTAATCAGCCCCAGCATTTT. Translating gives CASSQEWFYDGGQTNQPQHF.

This CDR3 is CASSPTTRGHKTPLSTEAFF. The CDR3 DNA reads TGTGCCAGCAGCCCTACTACCCGGGGCCACAAAACACCACTGAGCACTGAAGCTTTCTTT. The chain couples TRBV7-3 to TRBJ1-1, with D possibly TRBD1 on 5 matching bases. This CDR3 has 20 amino acids. Trimming removed 5 bases at V and 4 bases at J, with 32 bases between. Germline-derived CDR1 and CDR2 are SGHTA and FQGTGA.

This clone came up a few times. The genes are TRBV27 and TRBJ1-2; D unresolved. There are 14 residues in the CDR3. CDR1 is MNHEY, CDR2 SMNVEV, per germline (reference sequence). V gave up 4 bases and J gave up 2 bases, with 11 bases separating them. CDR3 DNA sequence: TGTGCCAGCAGTTCCTGGGGATCGAACTATGGCTACACCTTC. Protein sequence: CASSSWGSNYGYTF.

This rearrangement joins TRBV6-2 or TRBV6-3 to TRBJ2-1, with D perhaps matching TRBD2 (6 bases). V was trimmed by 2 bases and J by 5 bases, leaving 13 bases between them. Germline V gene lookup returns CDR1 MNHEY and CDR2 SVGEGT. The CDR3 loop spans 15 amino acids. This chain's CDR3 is CASSYLLGRNNEQFF. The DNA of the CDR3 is TGTGCCAGCAGTTACCTTTTGGGGAGGAACAATGAGCAGTTCTTC.

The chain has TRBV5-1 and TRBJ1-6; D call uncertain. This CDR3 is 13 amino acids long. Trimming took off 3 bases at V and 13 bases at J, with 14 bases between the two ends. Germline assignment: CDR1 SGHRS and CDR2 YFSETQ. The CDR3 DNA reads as TGCGCCAGCAGCTCCGGCCCCAGGTACCCCCTCCACTTT. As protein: CASSSGPRYPLHF.

The CDR3 loop is CATLRFSLPTDTQYF. In DNA form, the CDR3 reads TGTGCCACCCTACGATTTAGTCTCCCCACAGATACGCAGTATTTT. The chain uses TRBV24-1 and TRBJ2-3; D remains unclear. Trimming shortened V by 9 bases and J by 2 bases, and 17 bases separated the two germline ends. Germline CDR1 KGHDR, CDR2 SFDVKD. The CDR3 length is 15 residues.

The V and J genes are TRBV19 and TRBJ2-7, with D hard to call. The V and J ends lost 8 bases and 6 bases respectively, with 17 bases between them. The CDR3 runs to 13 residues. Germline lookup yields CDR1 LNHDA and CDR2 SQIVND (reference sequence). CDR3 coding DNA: TGTGCCAGTTCGGACGGTGCAATATTCGAGCAGTACTTC. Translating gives CASSDGAIFEQYF.

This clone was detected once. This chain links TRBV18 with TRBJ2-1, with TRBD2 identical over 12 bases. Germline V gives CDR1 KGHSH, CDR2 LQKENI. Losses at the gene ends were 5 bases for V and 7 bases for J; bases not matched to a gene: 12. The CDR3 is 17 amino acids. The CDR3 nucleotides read TGTGCCAGCTCAAAGATCAGGACTAGCGGGATGGGGAATGAGCAGTTCTTC. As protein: CASSKIRTSGMGNEQFF. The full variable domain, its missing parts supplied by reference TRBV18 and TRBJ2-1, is NAGVMQNPRHLVRRRGQEARLRCSPMKGHSHVYWYRQLPEEGLKFMVYLQKENIIDESGMPKERFSAEFPKEGPSILRIQQVVRGDSAAYFCASSKIRTSGMGNEQFFGPGTRLTVL.

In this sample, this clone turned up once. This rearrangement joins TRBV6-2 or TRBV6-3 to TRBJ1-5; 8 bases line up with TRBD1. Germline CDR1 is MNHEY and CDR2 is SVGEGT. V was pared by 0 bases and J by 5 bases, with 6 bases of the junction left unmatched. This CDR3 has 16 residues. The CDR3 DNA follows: TGTGCCAGCAGTTACTCTCGGACAGGGTACGATCAGCCCCAGCATTTT. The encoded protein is CASSYSRTGYDQPQHF.

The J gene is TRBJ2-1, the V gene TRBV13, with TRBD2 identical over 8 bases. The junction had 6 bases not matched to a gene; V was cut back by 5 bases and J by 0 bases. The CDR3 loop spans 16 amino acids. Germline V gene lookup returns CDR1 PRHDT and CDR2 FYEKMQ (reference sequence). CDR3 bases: TGTGCCAGCAGCCCTATAGCGGGATTCTCCTACAATGAGCAGTTCTTC. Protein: CASSPIAGFSYNEQFF.

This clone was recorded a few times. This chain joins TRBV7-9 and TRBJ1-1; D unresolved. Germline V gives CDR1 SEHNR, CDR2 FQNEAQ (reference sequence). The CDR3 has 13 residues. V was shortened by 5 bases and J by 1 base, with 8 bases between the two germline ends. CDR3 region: CASSPGPNTEAFF. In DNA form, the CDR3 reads TGTGCCAGCAGCCCAGGACCGAACACTGAAGCTTTCTTT.

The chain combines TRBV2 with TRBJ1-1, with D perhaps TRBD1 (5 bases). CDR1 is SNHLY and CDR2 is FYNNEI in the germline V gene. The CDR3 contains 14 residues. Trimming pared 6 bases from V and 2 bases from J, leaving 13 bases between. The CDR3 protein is CASSPRTLNTEAFF. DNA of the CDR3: TGTGCCAGCAGCCCTAGGACATTAAACACTGAAGCTTTCTTT.